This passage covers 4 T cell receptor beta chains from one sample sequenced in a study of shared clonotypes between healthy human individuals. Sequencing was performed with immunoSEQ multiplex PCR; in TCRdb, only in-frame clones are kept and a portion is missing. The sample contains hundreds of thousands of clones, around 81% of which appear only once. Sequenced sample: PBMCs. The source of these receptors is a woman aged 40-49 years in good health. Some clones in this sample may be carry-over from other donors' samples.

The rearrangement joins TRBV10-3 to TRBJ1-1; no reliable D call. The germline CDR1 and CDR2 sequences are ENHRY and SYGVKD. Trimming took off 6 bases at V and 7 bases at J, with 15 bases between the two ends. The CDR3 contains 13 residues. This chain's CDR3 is CAISRSDAGEAFF. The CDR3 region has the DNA TGTGCCATCAGCCGGTCGGACGCGGGTGAAGCTTTCTTT.

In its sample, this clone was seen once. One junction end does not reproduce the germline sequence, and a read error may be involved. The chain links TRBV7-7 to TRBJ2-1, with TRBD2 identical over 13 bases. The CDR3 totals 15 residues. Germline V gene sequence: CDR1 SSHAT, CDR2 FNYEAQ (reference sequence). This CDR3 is CASSSGTSGTNEQFF. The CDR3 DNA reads TGTGCTAGCAGCTCCGGGACTAGCGGGACCAATGAGCAGTTCTTC.

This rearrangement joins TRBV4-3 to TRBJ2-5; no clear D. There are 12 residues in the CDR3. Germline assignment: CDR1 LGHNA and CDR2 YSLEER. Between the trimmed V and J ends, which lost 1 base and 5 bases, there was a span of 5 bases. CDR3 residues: CASSQAGETQYF. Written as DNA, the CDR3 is TGCGCCAGCAGCCAAGCCGGGGAGACCCAGTACTTC.

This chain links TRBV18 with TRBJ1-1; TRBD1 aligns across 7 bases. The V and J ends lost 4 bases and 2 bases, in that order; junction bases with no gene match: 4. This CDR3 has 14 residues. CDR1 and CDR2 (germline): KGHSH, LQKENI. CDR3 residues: CASSLQGGNTEAFF. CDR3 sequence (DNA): TGTGCCAGCTCACTTCAGGGGGGAAACACTGAAGCTTTCTTT. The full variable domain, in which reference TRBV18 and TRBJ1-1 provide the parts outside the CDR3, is NAGVMQNPRHLVRRRGQEARLRCSPMKGHSHVYWYRQLPEEGLKFMVYLQKENIIDESGMPKERFSAEFPKEGPSILRIQQVVRGDSAAYFCASSLQGGNTEAFFGQGTRLTVV.